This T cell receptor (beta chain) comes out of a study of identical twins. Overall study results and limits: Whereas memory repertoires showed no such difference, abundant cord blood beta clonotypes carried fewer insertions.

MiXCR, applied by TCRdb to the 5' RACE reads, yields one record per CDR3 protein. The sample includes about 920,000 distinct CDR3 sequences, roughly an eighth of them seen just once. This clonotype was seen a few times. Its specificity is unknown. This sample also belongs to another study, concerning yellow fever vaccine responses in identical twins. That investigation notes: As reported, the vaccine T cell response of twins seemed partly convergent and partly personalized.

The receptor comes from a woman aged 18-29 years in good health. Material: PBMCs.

The CDR3 here is CASSVFGNEQFF. The CDR3, as DNA: TGTGCCAGCAGTGTCTTCGGGAATGAGCAGTTCTTC. The chain is built from TRBV6-6 and TRBJ2-1, with D uncertain. The germline CDR1 and CDR2 sequences are MNHNY and SVGAGI (reference sequence). The V gene lost 5 bases and the J gene lost 7 bases, with 9 bases spanning the gap. The CDR3 has 12 residues.